This TCR beta chain was found in a study of blood T cell repertoires in COVID-19. Study background: Material from acute and convalescent COVID-19 was sourced from the United States, Italy and Spain. T cells, B-cell-depleted T cells, or PBMCs supplied cDNA or gDNA.

This clone appeared a few times. CDR1 is SGHTA and CDR2 is FQGNSA in the germline V gene. This CDR3 spans 14 amino acids. The junction had 4 bases not matched to a gene; V was cut back by 7 bases and J by 5 bases. In the original workflow: Reference gene primers were amplified, and this amplification served to estimate nucleated cell counts. Here immunoSEQ multiplex PCR was the method, and the copy in TCRdb shows in-frame clones only, minus some. V and J calls and clone size are given by that table; D and trimming were obtained from the DNA. Altogether under 250,000 clones are present, approximately 83% being singletons, with the ten largest covering around 4%.

Source material: peripheral blood. The TCR originated in a man aged 45-65 years with active or convalescent COVID-19. V gene TRBV7-2 combines with J gene TRBJ2-1; 11 positions agree with TRBD2. The CDR3 nucleotides are TGTGCCAGCAACAAGGGACTAGCGGACAATGAGCAGTTCTTC. As protein: CASNKGLADNEQFF.